These 18 T cell receptor beta chains came from one sample sequenced in a study of cytomegalovirus exposure and HLA in healthy donors. PCR was performed using 60 Vbeta and 13 Jbeta primers. Measured with immunoSEQ multiplex PCR; TCRdb has only the in-frame clones, and not every one. The repertoire table contains around 200,000 clones. The material sequenced was PBMCs. The receptors stem from a girl aged 2-10 years in good health and CMV-seropositive.

The chain combines TRBV25-1 with TRBJ2-2; D perhaps matches TRBD1 (7 bases). Germline V gives CDR1 MGHDK, CDR2 SYGVNS. V was trimmed by 8 bases and J by 5 bases, leaving 12 bases between them. This CDR3 spans 13 amino acids. The CDR3 region has the DNA TGTGCCAGCTCCAGGGGGGTGACCGGGGAGCTGTTTTTT. It translates to CASSRGVTGELFF.

The genes are TRBV5-4 and TRBJ2-1, with D tentatively TRBD1 (5 bases). V was pared by 4 bases and J by 7 bases, with 15 bases between. Germline lookup yields CDR1 SGHNT and CDR2 YYREEE (reference sequence). CDR3 size: 14 residues. CDR3 amino acids: CASSPKGLENEQFF. The DNA for the CDR3 is TGTGCCAGCAGCCCCAAGGGGCTAGAGAATGAGCAGTTCTTC.

As for this clone: One end of the junction fails to match germline, which may point to a read error. The chain uses TRBV5-1 and TRBJ1-2; TRBD1 matches 12 bases. Germline V gene lookup returns CDR1 SGHRS and CDR2 YFSETQ. The CDR3 sequence is 14 residues long. This CDR3 reads CASSPDGDRGPDLF. CDR3 bases: TGCGCCAGCAGCCCCGACGGGGACAGGGGGCCCGACCTCTTC.

The chain is built from TRBV27 and TRBJ1-4; a weak D match, TRBD1 (6 bases). Per germline, CDR1 MNHEY and CDR2 SMNVEV (reference sequence). The length of the CDR3 is 16 residues. Between the trimmed V and J ends, which lost 5 bases and 0 bases, there was a span of 13 bases. CDR3 region: CASSNPTGTTNEKLFF. CDR3 coding DNA: TGTGCCAGCAGTAATCCCACAGGGACAACTAATGAAAAACTGTTTTTT.

The DNA of the CDR3 is TGTGCCAGCAAATTATACCCGGAGGGCCAGTACGAGCAGTACTTC. As protein: CASKLYPEGQYEQYF. The chain employs TRBV27 and TRBJ2-7; weak D call: TRBD2 (6 bases). Germline V gene sequence: CDR1 MNHEY, CDR2 SMNVEV (reference sequence). Trimming pared 7 bases from V and 4 bases from J, leaving 20 bases between. The CDR3 spans 15 residues.

This chain connects TRBV6-5 to TRBJ2-1, with 12 bases that match TRBD2. CDR3 length: 15 amino acids. CDR1 and CDR2 (germline): MNHEY, SVGAGI. After removal of 6 bases from V and 4 bases from J, the junction contained 4 bases not matched to a gene. CDR3: CASSPGTSGYNEQFF. The CDR3 DNA follows: TGTGCCAGCAGCCCTGGGACTAGCGGGTACAATGAGCAGTTCTTC.

The rearrangement uses TRBV25-1 and TRBJ2-1; maybe TRBD2 (6 bases). Deletions cut 1 base from V and 4 bases from J, with 11 bases between. The CDR3 has 15 amino acids. Looked up from germline, CDR1 is MGHDK and CDR2 is SYGVNS. The CDR3 reads CASSEWAGRYNEQFF. The CDR3 nucleotides are TGTGCCAGCAGTGAATGGGCGGGAAGGTACAATGAGCAGTTCTTC.

V gene TRBV28 combines with J gene TRBJ1-2; D uncertain. V was trimmed by 6 bases and J by 6 bases, leaving 11 bases between them. This CDR3 comprises 12 residues. Germline-derived CDR1 and CDR2 are MDHEN and SYDVKM. This CDR3 reads CASSHDEDGYTF. CDR3 nucleotide sequence: TGTGCCAGCAGCCACGACGAGGATGGCTACACCTTC.

V gene TRBV28 combines with J gene TRBJ1-5, with a weak D call TRBD1 (5 bases). V was cut by 5 bases and J by 3 bases, with 17 bases left in between. Germline assignment: CDR1 MDHEN and CDR2 SYDVKM. The CDR3 is made up of 16 amino acids. Here the CDR3 DNA reads TGTGCCAGCAGTGGACAAGTCCCCCACCACAATCAGCCCCAGCATTTT. Its translation is CASSGQVPHHNQPQHF.

Of note for this clone: Its ends do not fully match the called genes, so a read error is possible. The chain combines TRBV9 with TRBJ2-7; D may be TRBD2 (5 bases). The CDR3 is made up of 14 amino acids. Germline CDR1 is SGDLS and CDR2 is YYNGEE. For the CDR3, the DNA is TGTGCCAGCAGCGTAGGTAGCGCGTACTACGGGCAGTACTTC. This codes for CASSVGSAYYGQYF.

This chain links TRBV28 with TRBJ2-1; 12 nucleotides align to TRBD2. The germline V gene has CDR1 MDHEN and CDR2 SYDVKM. The CDR3 is 17 residues long. J gave up 2 bases and V 3 bases, and 5 bases lay outside the gene matches. Here the CDR3 reads CASSFLTSGSTYNEQFF. The CDR3 region has the DNA TGTGCCAGCAGTTTTCTGACTAGCGGGAGTACCTACAATGAGCAGTTCTTC.

The V gene is TRBV28, the J gene TRBJ1-2; D gene ambiguous. CDR3 size: 13 residues. V gave up 6 bases and J gave up 4 bases, with 12 bases separating them. The V gene's germline CDR1 is MDHEN and CDR2 SYDVKM. The CDR3 nucleotides read TGTGCCAGCAGCCCCGCACAGCTCTATGGCTACACCTTC. Translation: CASSPAQLYGYTF.

V and J are TRBV28 and TRBJ2-2, with TRBD1 matching 10 bases. This CDR3 spans 16 amino acids. Germline loops: CDR1 MDHEN, CDR2 SYDVKM. V lost 7 bases and J lost 6; bases outside the gene matches: 11. CDR3 sequence: CASIPGQGKMAGELFF. CDR3 nucleotide sequence: TGTGCCAGCATTCCGGGACAGGGGAAGATGGCCGGGGAGCTGTTTTTT.

The J gene is TRBJ2-5, the V gene TRBV25-1; no definite D call. This CDR3 region has 12 residues. Trimming left V 3 bases short and J 2 bases short, with 4 bases between. In germline, CDR1 is MGHDK, CDR2 SYGVNS. The CDR3 loop is CASSDPQETQYF. The CDR3 DNA reads as TGTGCCAGCAGTGATCCTCAAGAGACCCAGTACTTC.

The J gene is TRBJ2-5, the V gene TRBV4-1; 8 bases are a match to TRBD1. The CDR3 is 17 amino acids. Germline lookup yields CDR1 MGHRA and CDR2 YSYEKL. V lost 1 base to trimming and J lost 4 bases; unmatched junction nucleotides: 11. CDR3 DNA sequence: TGCGCCAGCAGCCAAGGGGGGCTGCAGGGGGCTGGAGAGACCCAGTACTTC. Amino acid sequence: CASSQGGLQGAGETQYF.

This rearrangement joins TRBV6-1 to TRBJ1-5, with 7 bases lining up with TRBD1. This CDR3 spans 15 amino acids. Germline V lookup: CDR1 MNHNS, CDR2 SASEGT. V lost 6 bases to trimming and J lost 0 bases; unmatched junction nucleotides: 5. DNA of the CDR3: TGTGCCAGCAGCCCTAGACAGGGTAGCAATCAGCCCCAGCATTTT. Encoded protein: CASSPRQGSNQPQHF.

The chain uses TRBV20-1 and TRBJ1-1; D is perhaps TRBD1 (6 bases). From germline, CDR1 is DFQATT and CDR2 SNEGSKA (reference sequence). V was shortened by 3 bases and J by 4 bases, with 6 bases between the two germline ends. CDR3 size: 11 residues. Written as DNA, the CDR3 is TGCAGTGCTAGGGGGGCCACTGAAGCTTTCTTT. Its protein product is CSARGATEAFF.

CDR3: CASSKQGFDTEAFF. In DNA form, the CDR3 reads TGTGCCAGCAGTAAACAGGGGTTTGACACTGAAGCTTTCTTT. V is TRBV6-6 and J is TRBJ1-1, with TRBD1 matching over 7 bases. The ends lost 5 bases at V and 3 bases at J; junction bases unmatched: 6. Germline V lookup: CDR1 MNHNY, CDR2 SVGAGI (reference sequence). The CDR3 is 14 amino acids.